Presented here are 27 T cell receptor beta chains from one specimen sequenced in a study of cytomegalovirus exposure and HLA in healthy donors. It was with 60 Vbeta and 13 Jbeta primers that the PCR ran. Assay: immunoSEQ multiplex PCR; the TCRdb copy retains only in-frame clones and omits some. The repertoire includes 120,000 or so clones, 80% of them detected once, and over 1% sits in the top ten. The specimen sequenced was PBMCs. Receptor source: a human donor in good health.

This clone turned up a few times. The rearrangement uses TRBV6-5 and TRBJ2-7; D remains unclear. The V gene lost 2 bases and the J gene lost 7 bases, with 9 bases spanning the gap. Germline assignment: CDR1 MNHEY and CDR2 SVGAGI. CDR3 length: 12 amino acids. DNA for the CDR3: TGTGCCAGCAGTTACCATGGTGAGGAGCAGTACTTC. This sequence encodes CASSYHGEEQYF.

This sequence joins TRBV5-1 and TRBJ1-2, with a weak D call TRBD1 (5 bases). Germline V gives CDR1 SGHRS, CDR2 YFSETQ. Trimming shortened V by 0 bases and J by 2 bases, and 14 bases separated the two germline ends. The CDR3 contains 16 residues. The CDR3: CASSLELRGENYGYTF. The CDR3 region has the DNA TGCGCCAGCAGCTTGGAACTTCGGGGGGAAAACTATGGCTACACCTTC.

The chain joins TRBV15 to TRBJ2-6; 9 bases are shared with TRBD1. The CDR3 is 21 amino acids. Germline V gene data show CDR1 as LNHNV and CDR2 as YYDKDF (reference sequence). The J segment lost 0 bases and the V segment lost 1 base, leaving 13 bases of the junction unmatched. The CDR3 nucleotides read TGTGCCACCAGCAGAGGTCCGGCTCGCGGACAGGGGTCCTCTGGGGCCAACGTCCTGACTTTC. It translates to CATSRGPARGQGSSGANVLTF.

The CDR3 region has the DNA TGTGCCAGCAGCTCGGGGGGGGGCACACACGATACGCAGTATTTT. Protein sequence: CASSSGGGTHDTQYF. This chain joins TRBV7-3 and TRBJ2-3; 8 bases line up with TRBD2. The CDR3 totals 15 residues. In germline, CDR1 is SGHTA, CDR2 FQGTGA. Trimming removed 4 bases from V and 6 bases from J; junction bases left unmatched: 9.

This rearrangement joins TRBV25-1 to TRBJ2-5; 7 bases are shared with TRBD1. The J segment lost 9 bases and the V segment lost 4 bases, leaving 14 bases of the junction unmatched. CDR1 is MGHDK and CDR2 is SYGVNS in the germline V gene. The CDR3 is made up of 15 amino acids. CDR3 in DNA: TGTGCCAGCAGTGTCCGGGACAGAGCCCTCGAGGCCCAGTACTTC. It yields the protein CASSVRDRALEAQYF.

V is TRBV6-6 and J is TRBJ2-3, with D possibly being TRBD1 (5 bases). V was shortened by 6 bases and J by 5 bases, with 9 bases between the two germline ends. This CDR3 is built from 12 residues. CDR1 and CDR2 (germline): MNHNY, SVGAGI (reference sequence). The CDR3, as DNA: TGTGCCAGCAGCAAAACAGGAGATACGCAGTATTTT. It translates to CASSKTGDTQYF.

The chain combines TRBV5-4 with TRBJ2-7; 7 nucleotides match TRBD1. Germline CDR1 and CDR2: SGHNT and YYREEE (reference sequence). The CDR3 spans 13 residues. V lost 4 bases and J lost 0; bases outside the gene matches: 1. The CDR3 sequence is CASSQGDSYEQYF. The CDR3 coding sequence is TGTGCCAGCAGCCAGGGGGACTCCTACGAGCAGTACTTC.

The V call is TRBV5-1, the J call TRBJ2-5; 7 nucleotides align to TRBD2. Unmatched junction bases numbered 11, after V lost 7 bases and J lost 5 bases. CDR3 length: 14 amino acids. Germline V lookup: CDR1 SGHRS, CDR2 YFSETQ. The CDR3 protein is CASPPGRGRETQYF. The CDR3, as DNA: TGCGCCAGCCCCCCGGGGCGGGGGAGGGAGACCCAGTACTTC.

CDR3 DNA sequence: TGTGCCAGCAGACAGATGGGGGGAACCTCCAGGGCGGGTAGCAATCAGCCCCAGCATTTT. Residues: CASRQMGGTSRAGSNQPQHF. The chain links TRBV28 to TRBJ1-5; possibly TRBD1 for D (5 bases). V lost 6 bases, J lost 0 bases, and 27 bases lay in between. This CDR3 spans 20 amino acids. Looked up from germline, CDR1 is MDHEN and CDR2 is SYDVKM. Supplemented by reference TRBV28 and TRBJ1-5, the full variable domain reads DVKVTQSSRYLVKRTGEKVFLECVQDMDHENMFWYRQDPGLGLRLIYFSYDVKMKEKGDIPEGYSVSREKKERFSLILESASTNQTSMYLCASRQMGGTSRAGSNQPQHFGDGTRLSIL.

This chain links TRBV21-1 with TRBJ1-1. TRBV21-1 is assigned pseudogene status. The CDR3 has 14 amino acids. This CDR3 reads CASSKRQMNTEAFF. CDR3 nucleotide sequence: TGTGCCAGCAGCAAGCGGCAGATGAACACTGAAGCTTTCTTT.

The chain uses TRBV10-2 and TRBJ2-7, with TRBD1 matching over 10 bases. The CDR3 covers 15 residues. After removal of 2 bases from V and 8 bases from J, the junction contained 9 bases not matched to a gene. The germline V gene has CDR1 WSHSY and CDR2 SAAADI. In DNA, the CDR3 is TGCGCCAGCAGTGAGACGACACCGGGACAGGGGAAGCAGTACTTC. Translating it yields CASSETTPGQGKQYF.

The chain has TRBV12-5 and TRBJ1-2; the D gene is possibly TRBD1 (6 bases). This CDR3 comprises 13 residues. CDR1 LGHNT and CDR2 FRNRAP come from the germline V gene. Trimming left V 5 bases short and J 8 bases short, with 15 bases between. DNA for the CDR3: TGTGCTAGTGGTCCCTCCCAGGGGAAAGGCTACACCTTC. Amino acids: CASGPSQGKGYTF.

The rearrangement uses TRBV4-2 and TRBJ2-5; 10 bases are a match to TRBD2. CDR3 length: 18 residues. Unmatched junction bases numbered 10, after V lost 0 bases and J lost 3 bases. From germline, CDR1 is LGHNA and CDR2 YNFKEQ. The CDR3 reads CASSQEYVLSGGKETQYF. DNA for the CDR3: TGTGCCAGCAGCCAAGAATATGTACTTAGCGGGGGGAAAGAGACCCAGTACTTC.

This clone came up once. The rearrangement links TRBV20-1 to TRBJ2-7; no clear D gene. The length of the CDR3 is 10 residues. Germline CDR1 reads DFQATT; CDR2 reads SNEGSKA (reference sequence). V was cut by 5 bases and J by 3 bases, with 5 bases left in between. CDR3 in DNA: TGCAGTGCTGCAGACTACGAGCAGTACTTC. Its protein product is CSAADYEQYF.

The chain is built from TRBV5-6 and TRBJ2-3; possible D gene TRBD1, 5 bases. Germline lookup yields CDR1 SGHDT and CDR2 YYEEEE. This CDR3 contains 16 residues. The V end lost 0 bases, the J end lost 3 bases, and 14 bases lay between the germline ends. The chain's CDR3 is CASSLGQGWGTDTQYF. For the CDR3, the DNA is TGTGCCAGCAGCTTGGGTCAGGGCTGGGGTACAGATACGCAGTATTTT.

CDR3 nucleotide sequence: TGTGCCAGCGGAACGGGGGTTGCTCATTCACCCCTCCACTTT. This codes for CASGTGVAHSPLHF. The V gene is TRBV4-2, the J gene TRBJ1-6, with D possibly being TRBD1 (5 bases). The CDR3 totals 14 residues. Trimming pared 8 bases from V and 8 bases from J, leaving 16 bases between. Germline lookup yields CDR1 LGHNA and CDR2 YNFKEQ.

This clone was observed once. V gene TRBV13 combines with J gene TRBJ2-3; TRBD2 matches at 9 bases. CDR3 length equals 17 residues. Unmatched junction bases numbered 18, after V lost 8 bases and J lost 6 bases. CDR1 is PRHDT, CDR2 FYEKMQ, per germline (reference sequence). CDR3: CASYPPTSGQSADTQYF. The CDR3 region has the DNA TGTGCCAGCTACCCCCCCACTAGCGGGCAGTCTGCCGATACGCAGTATTTT.

This rearrangement joins TRBV11-2 to TRBJ2-2; D is possibly TRBD2 (5 bases). This CDR3 has 14 amino acids. Germline V gene lookup returns CDR1 SGHAT and CDR2 FQNNGV. The V end lost 4 bases, the J end lost 3 bases, and 9 bases lay between the germline ends. The CDR3, as DNA: TGTGCCAGCAGCTCCACTAGAGACACCGGGGAGCTGTTTTTT. Encoded protein: CASSSTRDTGELFF.

V usage is TRBV6-1 and J usage is TRBJ1-2; no firm D call. Germline assignment: CDR1 MNHNS and CDR2 SASEGT. The CDR3 contains 15 residues. Trimming pared 3 bases from V and 3 bases from J, leaving 14 bases between. The CDR3 nucleotides read TGTGCCAGCAGTGAGAGTCCTGATCGGTACTATGGCTACACCTTC. Protein product: CASSESPDRYYGYTF.

This chain joins TRBV19 and TRBJ2-2, with TRBD2 as a possible D gene (6 bases). This CDR3 has 15 residues. CDR1 LNHDA and CDR2 SQIVND come from the germline V gene (reference sequence). V dropped 3 bases and J dropped 3 bases, with 11 bases sitting between them. The DNA for the CDR3 is TGTGCCAGTAGTATCGGGACTTACTACACCGGGGAGCTGTTTTTT. Its translation is CASSIGTYYTGELFF.

The gene calls are TRBV2 and TRBJ2-2; no definite D call. CDR3 length equals 16 residues. CDR1 SNHLY and CDR2 FYNNEI come from the germline V gene. V was trimmed by 8 bases and J by 1 base, leaving 17 bases between them. For the CDR3, the DNA is TGTGCCAGCGTTACGAGCGACCTAATGAACACCGGGGAGCTGTTTTTT. Residues: CASVTSDLMNTGELFF.

The chain carries TRBV5-8 and TRBJ2-3; tentative D call: TRBD1 (6 bases). This CDR3 contains 13 residues. Between the trimmed V and J ends, which lost 5 bases and 2 bases, there was a span of 9 bases. Germline assignment: CDR1 SGHTS and CDR2 YDEGEE. For the CDR3, the DNA is TGTGCCAGCAGTCCAGGGGCCACAGATACGCAGTATTTT. Translating gives CASSPGATDTQYF. Together with reference TRBV5-8 and TRBJ2-3, the CDR3 gives the full variable domain: EAGVTQSPTHLIKTRGQQATLRCSPISGHTSVYWYQQALGLGLQFLLWYDEGEERNRGNFPPRFSGRQFPNYSSELNVNALELEDSALYLCASSPGATDTQYFGPGTRLTVL.

This clone showed up just once. The chain links TRBV6-6 to TRBJ2-3; D ambiguous. CDR3 length: 14 amino acids. Germline loops: CDR1 MNHNY, CDR2 SVGAGI (reference sequence). V was shortened by 4 bases and J by 0 bases, with 8 bases between the two germline ends. The CDR3 DNA is TGTGCCAGCAGTTCCCCCCCGAGCACAGATACGCAGTATTTT. This encodes CASSSPPSTDTQYF.

The CDR3 is CASVGGDRFEAFF. DNA of the CDR3: TGTGCCAGCGTAGGGGGGGATAGATTTGAAGCTTTCTTT. The rearrangement uses TRBV13 and TRBJ1-1; D may be TRBD1 (6 bases). The length of the CDR3 is 13 residues. CDR1 and CDR2 (germline): PRHDT, FYEKMQ (reference sequence). Trimming took 8 bases from V and 7 from J, leaving 17 bases between them.

This clone has a handful of counts. CDR3 loop: CASSSRGGSSGNTIYF. In nucleotides, the CDR3 is TGTGCCAGCAGCTCGAGGGGGGGAAGCTCGGGAAACACCATATATTTT. The chain uses TRBV7-9 and TRBJ1-3; D may be TRBD1 (6 bases). Looked up from germline, CDR1 is SEHNR and CDR2 is FQNEAQ (reference sequence). Trimming pared 4 bases from V and 4 bases from J, leaving 17 bases between. The CDR3 totals 16 residues.

This chain links TRBV9 with TRBJ2-7; 9 bases match TRBD1. The CDR3 runs 14 residues. V lost 6 bases, J lost 7 bases, and 11 bases stayed unmatched. Germline values: CDR1 SGDLS, CDR2 YYNGEE. The CDR3 here is CASTLGDRAWEQYF. In nucleotides, the CDR3 is TGTGCCAGCACCCTCGGGGACAGGGCGTGGGAGCAGTACTTC. The full variable domain, in which reference TRBV9 and TRBJ2-7 provide the parts outside the CDR3, is DSGVTQTPKHLITATGQRVTLRCSPRSGDLSVYWYQQSLDQGLQFLIQYYNGEERAKGNILERFSAQQFPDLHSELNLSSLELGDSALYFCASTLGDRAWEQYFGPGTRLTVT.

The chain recombines TRBV6-1 with TRBJ1-1; the match to TRBD1 covers 9 bases. CDR3 length equals 14 residues. The germline CDR1 and CDR2 sequences are MNHNS and SASEGT. Trimming removed 3 bases from V and 4 bases from J; junction bases left unmatched: 3. In DNA, the CDR3 is TGTGCCAGCAGTGATCGACAGGGGGGCACTGAAGCTTTCTTT. Encoded protein: CASSDRQGGTEAFF.